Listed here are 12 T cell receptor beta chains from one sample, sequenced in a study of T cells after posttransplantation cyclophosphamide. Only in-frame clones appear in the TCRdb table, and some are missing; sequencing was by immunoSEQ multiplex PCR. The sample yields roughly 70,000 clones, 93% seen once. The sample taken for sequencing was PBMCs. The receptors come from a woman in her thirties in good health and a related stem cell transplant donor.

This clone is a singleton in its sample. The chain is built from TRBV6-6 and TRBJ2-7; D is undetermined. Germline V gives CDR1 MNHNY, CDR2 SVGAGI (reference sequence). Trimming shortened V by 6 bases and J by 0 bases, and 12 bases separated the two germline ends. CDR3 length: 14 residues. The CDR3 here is CASSDPRLSYEQYF. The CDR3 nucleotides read TGTGCCAGCAGCGATCCTAGGCTCTCCTACGAGCAGTACTTC.

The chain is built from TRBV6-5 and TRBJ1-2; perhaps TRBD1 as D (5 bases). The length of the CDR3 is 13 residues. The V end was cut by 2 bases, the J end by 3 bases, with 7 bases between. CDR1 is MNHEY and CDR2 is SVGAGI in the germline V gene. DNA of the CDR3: TGTGCCAGCAGTTACGACAGCTACTATGGCTACACCTTC. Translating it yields CASSYDSYYGYTF.

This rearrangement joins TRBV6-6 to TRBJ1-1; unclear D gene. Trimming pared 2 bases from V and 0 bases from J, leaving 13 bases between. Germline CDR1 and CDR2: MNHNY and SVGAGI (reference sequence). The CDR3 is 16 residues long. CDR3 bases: TGTGCCAGCAGTTACCCCGGGCTAGGTCTGAACACTGAAGCTTTCTTT. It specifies CASSYPGLGLNTEAFF.

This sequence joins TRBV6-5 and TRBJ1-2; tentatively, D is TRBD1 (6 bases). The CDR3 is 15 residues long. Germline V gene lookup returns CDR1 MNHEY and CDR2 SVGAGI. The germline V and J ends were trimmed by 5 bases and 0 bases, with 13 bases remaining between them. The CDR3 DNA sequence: TGTGCCAGCAGTCCGGACAGTCCGACTAACTATGGCTACACCTTC. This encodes CASSPDSPTNYGYTF.

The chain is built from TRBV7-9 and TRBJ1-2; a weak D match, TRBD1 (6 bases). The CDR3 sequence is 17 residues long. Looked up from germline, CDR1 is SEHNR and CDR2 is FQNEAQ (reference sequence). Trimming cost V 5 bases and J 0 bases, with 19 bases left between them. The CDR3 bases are TGTGCCAGCAGCATCACTCCAGGGGCCCTTCCTAACTATGGCTACACCTTC. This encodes CASSITPGALPNYGYTF.

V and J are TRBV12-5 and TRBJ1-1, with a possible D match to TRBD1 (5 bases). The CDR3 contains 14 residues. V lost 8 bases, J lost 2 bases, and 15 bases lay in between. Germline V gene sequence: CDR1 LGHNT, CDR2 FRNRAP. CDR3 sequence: CASTRLGDNTEAFF. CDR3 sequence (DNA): TGTGCTAGTACAAGATTAGGGGATAACACTGAAGCTTTCTTT.

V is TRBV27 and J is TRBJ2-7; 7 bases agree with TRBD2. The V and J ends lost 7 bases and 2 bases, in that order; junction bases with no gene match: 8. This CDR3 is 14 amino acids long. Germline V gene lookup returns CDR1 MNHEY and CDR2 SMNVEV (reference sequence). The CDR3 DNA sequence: TGTGCCAGCAAGTTTGGGCGGGGGACCTACGAGCAGTACTTC. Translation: CASKFGRGTYEQYF.

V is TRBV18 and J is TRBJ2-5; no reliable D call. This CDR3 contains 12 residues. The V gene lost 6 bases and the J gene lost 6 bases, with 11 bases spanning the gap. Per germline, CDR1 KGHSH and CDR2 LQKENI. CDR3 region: CASSLSAQTQYF. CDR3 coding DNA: TGTGCCAGCTCTCTTTCTGCCCAGACCCAGTACTTC.

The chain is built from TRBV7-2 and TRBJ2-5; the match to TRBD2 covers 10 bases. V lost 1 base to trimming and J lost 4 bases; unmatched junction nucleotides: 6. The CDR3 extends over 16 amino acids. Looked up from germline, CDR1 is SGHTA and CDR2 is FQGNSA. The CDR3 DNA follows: TGTGCCAGCAGCTTAGGTAGCGGGGGGCCGTTAGAGACCCAGTACTTC. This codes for CASSLGSGGPLETQYF. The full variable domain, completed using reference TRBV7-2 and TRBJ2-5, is GAGVSQSPSNKVTEKGKDVELRCDPISGHTALYWYRQSLGQGLEFLIYFQGNSAPDKSGLPSDRFSAERTGGSVSTLTIQRTQQEDSAVYLCASSLGSGGPLETQYFGPGTRLLVL.

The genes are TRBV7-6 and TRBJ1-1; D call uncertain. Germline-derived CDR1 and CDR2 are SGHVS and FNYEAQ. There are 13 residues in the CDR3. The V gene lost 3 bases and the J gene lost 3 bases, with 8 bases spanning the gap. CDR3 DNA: TGTGCCAGCAGCTTGGCGGGCTACACTGAAGCTTTCTTT. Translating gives CASSLAGYTEAFF.

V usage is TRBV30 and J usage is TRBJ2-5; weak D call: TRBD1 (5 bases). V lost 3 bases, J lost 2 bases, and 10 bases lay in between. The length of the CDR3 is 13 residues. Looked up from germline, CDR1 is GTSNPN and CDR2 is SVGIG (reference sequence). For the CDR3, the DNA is TGTGCCTGGAGCCTTGCAGGGCAAGAGACCCAGTACTTC. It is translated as CAWSLAGQETQYF.

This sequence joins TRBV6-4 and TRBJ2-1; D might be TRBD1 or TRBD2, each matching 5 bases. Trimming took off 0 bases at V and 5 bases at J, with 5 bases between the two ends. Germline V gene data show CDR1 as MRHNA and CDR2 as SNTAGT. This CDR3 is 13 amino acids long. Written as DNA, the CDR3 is TGTGCCAGCAGTGACTCGGGACACAATGAGCAGTTCTTC. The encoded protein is CASSDSGHNEQFF.